These 14 T cell receptor beta chains came from one sample sequenced in a study of OX40 agonist ivuxolimab in advanced cancers. Clones were read by immunoSEQ multiplex PCR, and TCRdb kept only the in-frame ones, dropping some. Altogether roughly 18,000 clones are present, 85% to 90% being singletons, with the ten largest covering roughly 30%. The sequences come from CD4+ or CD8+ T cells sorted from blood, collected in a trial of the OX40 agonist ivuxolimab. These receptors came from an adult with an advanced solid tumor such as melanoma, head and neck, liver or kidney cancer.

J is TRBJ2-7 and V is TRBV27; perhaps TRBD1 as D (6 bases). The CDR3 runs 14 residues. Per the germline V gene, CDR1 is MNHEY and CDR2 is SMNVEV (reference sequence). V was clipped by 6 bases and J by 3 bases, with 15 bases between them. DNA of the CDR3: TGTGCCAGCAGACCCGGGACACTTCACTACGAGCAGTACTTC. It codes for CASRPGTLHYEQYF.

The rearrangement joins TRBV9 to TRBJ2-1; 9 positions agree with TRBD2. CDR3 size: 15 residues. Germline CDR1 is SGDLS and CDR2 is YYNGEE. V shed 3 bases and J 0 bases; nucleotides not matched to a gene: 1. As DNA, the CDR3 is TGTGCCAGCAGCGATAGCGGGAGCTCCTACAATGAGCAGTTCTTC. Protein sequence: CASSDSGSSYNEQFF.

This clone has only one observation. The chain has TRBV4-2 and TRBJ2-5; 7 nucleotides align to TRBD2. V dropped 4 bases and J dropped 5; count of bases not matched to a gene: 10. This CDR3 spans 15 amino acids. Germline CDR1 and CDR2: LGHNA and YNFKEQ. The chain's CDR3 is CASSPLGEGGETQYF. CDR3 bases: TGTGCCAGCAGCCCCCTAGGGGAGGGCGGGGAGACCCAGTACTTC.

V gene TRBV6-5 combines with J gene TRBJ2-7; D is perhaps TRBD2 (5 bases). The CDR3 is made up of 15 amino acids. The germline V and J ends were trimmed by 0 bases and 1 base, with 10 bases remaining between them. Germline assignment: CDR1 MNHEY and CDR2 SVGAGI. Written as DNA, the CDR3 is TGTGCCAGCAGTTACTCCGACCCGGGGTCCTACGAGCAGTACTTC. Residues: CASSYSDPGSYEQYF.

The chain has TRBV11-1 and TRBJ2-2; 12 bases line up with TRBD1. The CDR3 totals 17 residues. Trimming removed 1 base from V and 3 bases from J; junction bases left unmatched: 3. Per the germline V gene, CDR1 is SGHAT and CDR2 is FQDESV (reference sequence). The CDR3 reads CASSLGGQGAYTGELFF. For the CDR3, the DNA is TGTGCCAGCAGCTTAGGGGGACAGGGGGCGTACACCGGGGAGCTGTTTTTT.

The J gene is TRBJ2-7, the V gene TRBV7-9, with no clear D. The ends were cut back, 1 base at V and 3 bases at J, with 4 bases in the middle. Germline lookup yields CDR1 SEHNR and CDR2 FQNEAQ (reference sequence). This CDR3 is 12 amino acids long. CDR3 sequence reads: CASSLESYEQYF. As DNA, the CDR3 is TGTGCCAGCAGCTTAGAAAGCTACGAGCAGTACTTC.

The chain carries TRBV18 and TRBJ2-1; TRBD2 might be the D (6 bases). With 2 bases removed from V and 7 bases from J, the gap between germline ends came to 18 bases. Germline values: CDR1 KGHSH, CDR2 LQKENI. CDR3 size: 16 residues. CDR3 coding DNA: TGTGCCAGCTCACCAAGTCCCGGGACTCTGTTGAATGAGCAGTTCTTC. It is translated as CASSPSPGTLLNEQFF.

This rearrangement joins TRBV9 to TRBJ2-7; 13 nucleotides agree with TRBD2. The CDR3 is made up of 14 amino acids. V shed 3 bases and J 5 bases; nucleotides not matched to a gene: 2. Germline CDR1 reads SGDLS; CDR2 reads YYNGEE. CDR3 nucleotides: TGTGCCAGCAGCGGGACTAGCGGGAGTCACGAGCAGTACTTC. Translated: CASSGTSGSHEQYF.

The V call is TRBV7-9, the J call TRBJ2-3, with 9 positions matching TRBD2. CDR1 and CDR2 (germline): SEHNR, FQNEAQ (reference sequence). The CDR3 length is 14 residues. J lost 3 bases, V lost 5 bases, and 3 bases had no gene match. CDR3 nucleotides: TGTGCCAGCAGCATTAGCGGGAGTACAGATACGCAGTATTTT. Amino acid sequence: CASSISGSTDTQYF.

The CDR3 region is CASSMDSEGYNEQFF. The CDR3 coding sequence is TGCGCCAGCAGCATGGACAGCGAAGGCTACAATGAGCAGTTCTTC. The J gene is TRBJ2-1, the V gene TRBV4-3; D may be TRBD1 (6 bases). The CDR3 extends over 15 amino acids. The V gene lost 5 bases and the J gene lost 3 bases, with 14 bases spanning the gap. Germline-derived CDR1 and CDR2 are LGHNA and YSLEER.

This clone has more than one count but fewer than ten. The CDR3 region has the DNA TGCGCCAGCAGTGCTAGCGAAAACTACGAGCAGTACTTC. This translates into CASSASENYEQYF. This chain connects TRBV10-2 to TRBJ2-7; D is perhaps TRBD2 (6 bases). Trimming left V 4 bases short and J 3 bases short, with 10 bases between. Germline CDR1 and CDR2: WSHSY and SAAADI. CDR3 size: 13 residues.

The rearrangement links TRBV7-2 to TRBJ1-2, with 9 bases that match TRBD1. CDR1 and CDR2 (germline): SGHTA, FQGNSA. The CDR3 is 13 amino acids. The junction had 3 bases not matched to a gene; V was cut back by 5 bases and J by 5 bases. The CDR3 here is CASSVDRGYGYTF. Here the CDR3 DNA reads TGTGCCAGCAGCGTAGACAGGGGGTATGGCTACACCTTC.

The chain uses TRBV29-1 and TRBJ2-7; D call uncertain. Germline V gene data show CDR1 as SQVTM and CDR2 as ANQGSEA. CDR3 size: 11 residues. V was clipped by 6 bases and J by 6 bases, with 12 bases between them. The CDR3 is CSVLSKGEQYF. Written as DNA, the CDR3 is TGCAGCGTCCTCAGCAAGGGCGAGCAGTACTTC.

The V gene is TRBV9, the J gene TRBJ2-5, with 7 bases that match TRBD2. The CDR3 covers 15 residues. The germline V gene has CDR1 SGDLS and CDR2 YYNGEE. Trimming took 1 base from V and 0 from J; bases not matched to a gene: 3. The CDR3 bases are TGTGCCAGCAGCGTAAACGGGGGGTACCAAGAGACCCAGTACTTC. Translation gives CASSVNGGYQETQYF.